The rows below give T cell receptor beta chains drawn from one sample of a study of PD-L1 blockade in urothelial cancer. Repertoires were generated with immunoSEQ multiplex PCR, while TCRdb's copy carries only in-frame clones and drops some. Seen here are 45,000 to 60,000 clones, approximately 80% observed once, and the top ten hold about 5.6%. This sample comprised PBMCs, obtained around atezolizumab (anti-PD-L1) treatment. The origin of the receptors is a man aged 40-49 years with urothelial cancer. Both conserved end residues are part of each CDR3. D genes are given only for firm matches. Clone sizes are given selectively: once, few, many, or a class where the clone is expanded.

d_gene	v_gene	abundance	j_gene	CDR3nt	CDR3aa
TRBD2	TRBV7-3	.	TRBJ2-3	TGTGCCAGCAGCTTTGGGGGGGGACGACATACGCAGTATTTT	CASSFGGGRHTQYF
.	TRBV7-8	few	TRBJ1-4	TGTGCCAGCAGCTTAGATCAAGCTCCGAATGAAAAACTGTTTTTT	CASSLDQAPNEKLFF
TRBD2	TRBV4-1	.	TRBJ2-2	TGCGCCAGCAGCCAAGAGTACGGGACTAGCGGGAACACCGGGGAGCTGTTTTTT	CASSQEYGTSGNTGELFF
.	TRBV5-1	.	TRBJ2-2	TGCGCCAGCAGCCCCACAGAGGGCAGGAACACCGGGGAGCTGTTTTTT	CASSPTEGRNTGELFF
TRBD1	TRBV19	.	TRBJ1-1	TGTGCCAGTAGTAATCAGGGGGCCTCAAACACTGAAGCTTTCTTT	CASSNQGASNTEAFF
.	TRBV27	.	TRBJ2-1	TGTGCCAGCAGTTTGTGGGAAGGAGGCGACAATGAGCAGTTCTTC	CASSLWEGGDNEQFF
.	TRBV11-2	.	TRBJ2-7	TGTGCCAGCAGCTACCGACGACAGGAATGGGACGAGCAGTACTTC	CASSYRRQEWDEQYF
TRBD1	TRBV2	.	TRBJ1-5	TGTGCCAGCAGGGACAGGGATTACCAGCCCCAGCATTTT	CASRDRDYQPQHF
.	TRBV28	.	TRBJ2-7	TGTGCCAGCAGTTTATCAGGGGCCCCCTACGAGCAGTACTTC	CASSLSGAPYEQYF
.	TRBV6-5	once	TRBJ1-1	TGTGCCAGCAGTTCACTCAGGGGCGATAGGAGCTCTGAAGCTTTCTTT	CASSSLRGDRSSEAFF
.	TRBV19	.	TRBJ2-4	TGTGCCACACGGGAGAACGGCAAAAACATTCAGTACTTC	CATRENGKNIQYF
.	TRBV28	.	TRBJ2-5	TGTGCCAGCGGAAAGGGAGTTCAAGAGACCCAGTACTTC	CASGKGVQETQYF
.	TRBV9	.	TRBJ1-2	TGTGCCAGCAGCGTAGACACTCTCGGGGACTATGGCTACACCTTC	CASSVDTLGDYGYTF
.	TRBV5-1	.	TRBJ1-2	TGCGCCAGCAGCTTGGGCAGGGACTATGGCTACACCTTC	CASSLGRDYGYTF
.	TRBV7-2	few	TRBJ2-1	TGTGCCAGCAGCTTAAGTGGGGGGGCGGCCAACAATGAGCAGTTCTTC	CASSLSGGAANNEQFF
TRBD1	TRBV4-1	.	TRBJ2-1	TGCGCCACCAGGGGGACAGGTTACTACAATGAGCAGTTCTTC	CATRGTGYYNEQFF
.	TRBV18	.	TRBJ1-2	TGTGCCAGCTCACCCGGCGACAGGCTGAGTGGCTACACCTTC	CASSPGDRLSGYTF
.	TRBV7-2	.	TRBJ2-1	TGTGCCAGCAGCCTACGGGGAGGTTGGGACAATGAGCAGTTCTTC	CASSLRGGWDNEQFF
TRBD2	TRBV7-2	once	TRBJ2-2	TGTGCCAGCAGCGCTAGCGGGAGACGAACCGGGGAGCTGTTTTTT	CASSASGRRTGELFF
.	TRBV11-2	once	TRBJ2-7	TGTGCCAGCAGCTTAGGGGCTTGGTCCTACGAGCAGTACTTC	CASSLGAWSYEQYF
.	TRBV5-5	.	TRBJ1-5	TGTGCCAGCAGCTTAAGCCCCATGGGGGGGAATCAGCCCCAGCATTTT	CASSLSPMGGNQPQHF
.	TRBV7-8	.	TRBJ1-5	TGTGCCAGCAGCTTAAAGCCGTGGTGGGGGGAGGATCAGCCCCAGCATTTT	CASSLKPWWGEDQPQHF
TRBD1	TRBV27	.	TRBJ2-7	TGTGCCAGCAGTCCCGGGACAGGGCCCGAGCAGTACTTC	CASSPGTGPEQYF